These 30 T cell receptor beta chains originate from one sample sequenced in a study of T cell responses to AZD1222 COVID-19 vaccine. The data were produced by immunoSEQ multiplex PCR, yet TCRdb's version contains in-frame clones alone and is incomplete. The table shows over 120,000 clones, with about 91% occurring only once. The specimen was peripheral blood, collected on day 0 of AZD1222 vaccination. Every receptor here comes from an adult in good health.

The chain joins TRBV30 to TRBJ1-5; a possible D gene is TRBD1 (5 bases). Trimming took 2 bases from V and 7 from J, leaving 12 bases between them. Germline CDR1 GTSNPN, CDR2 SVGIG (reference sequence). The CDR3 sequence is 13 residues long. CDR3 nucleotides: TGTGCCTGGAGTTACAACTGGGGGCAGCCCCAGCATTTT. This sequence encodes CAWSYNWGQPQHF.

The chain is built from TRBV5-4 and TRBJ1-1; 7 nucleotides line up with TRBD1. This CDR3 has 12 residues. The germline V gene encodes CDR1 SGHNT and CDR2 YYREEE (reference sequence). V lost 4 bases to trimming and J lost 10 bases; unmatched junction nucleotides: 7. CDR3 in amino acids: CASSAMRGRAFF. The CDR3 coding sequence is TGTGCCAGCAGCGCTATGAGGGGGCGAGCTTTCTTT. The complete variable domain, with remaining parts taken from reference TRBV5-4 and TRBJ1-1, reads ETGVTQSPTHLIKTRGQQVTLRCSSQSGHNTVSWYQQALGQGPQFIFQYYREEENGRGNFPPRFSGLQFPNYSSELNVNALELDDSALYLCASSAMRGRAFFGQGTRLTVV.

V gene TRBV7-9 combines with J gene TRBJ2-5, with D maybe TRBD2 (6 bases). CDR3 length: 13 amino acids. CDR1 is SEHNR and CDR2 is FQNEAQ in the germline V gene (reference sequence). V dropped 3 bases and J dropped 2 bases, with 7 bases sitting between them. This CDR3 is CASSFGTQETQYF. CDR3 bases: TGTGCCAGCAGCTTCGGGACTCAAGAGACCCAGTACTTC.

The rearrangement uses TRBV3-1 (or the pseudogene TRBV3-2) and TRBJ1-3; D not resolved. The V gene's germline CDR1 is LGHDT and CDR2 YNNKEL (reference sequence). This CDR3 contains 16 residues. V shed 1 base and J shed 0 bases, with 10 bases lying between them. CDR3 bases: TGTGCCAGCAGCCAAGTCCCGGGTATCTCTGGAAACACCATATATTTT. It is translated as CASSQVPGISGNTIYF.

This chain uses TRBV5-1 with TRBJ1-2, with 10 positions matching TRBD1. Germline V lookup: CDR1 SGHRS, CDR2 YFSETQ. With V trimmed by 4 bases and J by 3 bases, 3 bases remained unmatched. This CDR3 is 14 amino acids long. The CDR3 coding sequence is TGCGCCAGCAGCGTGGACAGGGGGGACTATGGCTACACCTTC. Translated: CASSVDRGDYGYTF.

In the case of this clone: Additional DNA sequences in this sample encode the identical CDR3. The chain recombines TRBV12-3 or TRBV12-4 with TRBJ2-7; D unresolved. The V gene lost 6 bases and the J gene lost 2 bases, with 8 bases spanning the gap. This CDR3 comprises 12 residues. CDR3 coding DNA: TGTGCCAGCAGCACCGGAACCTACGAGCAGTACTTC. It yields the protein CASSTGTYEQYF.

V is TRBV7-9 and J is TRBJ1-1; D not certain. V was clipped by 1 base and J by 8 bases, with 8 bases between them. Germline V lookup: CDR1 SEHNR, CDR2 FQNEAQ (reference sequence). The CDR3 is 12 residues long. The CDR3 sequence is CASSLGPGEAFF. The CDR3 DNA reads TGTGCCAGCAGCTTAGGCCCAGGAGAAGCTTTCTTT.

The chain carries TRBV4-3 and TRBJ2-7; possibly TRBD2 for D (6 bases). The ends were cut back, 1 base at V and 3 bases at J, with 7 bases in the middle. The CDR3 is 13 amino acids. Looked up from germline, CDR1 is LGHNA and CDR2 is YSLEER. The CDR3 loop is CASSQVRGYEQYF. The CDR3 DNA follows: TGCGCCAGCAGCCAAGTGCGGGGCTACGAGCAGTACTTC.

The chain couples TRBV7-2 to TRBJ1-3, with D perhaps TRBD1 (5 bases). Trimming removed 7 bases from V and 0 bases from J, with 16 bases in between. From germline, CDR1 is SGHTA and CDR2 FQGNSA. The CDR3 consists of 16 residues. In DNA form, the CDR3 reads TGTGCCAGCACCTTTGCGGGGCCCCACTCTGGAAACACCATATATTTT. Translated: CASTFAGPHSGNTIYF.

CDR3 nucleotide sequence: TGTGCCAGCTCGGGAACCATGAACACTGAAGCTTTCTTT. Protein: CASSGTMNTEAFF. The chain combines TRBV18 with TRBJ1-1; the D is unclear. The CDR3 runs 13 residues. Germline values: CDR1 KGHSH, CDR2 LQKENI. V lost 6 bases to trimming and J lost 0 bases, with 8 bases between them.

The chain joins TRBV10-3 to TRBJ2-5, with D maybe TRBD2 (7 bases). CDR3 length: 16 amino acids. Trimming removed 9 bases from V and 7 bases from J, with 27 bases in between. CDR1 is ENHRY and CDR2 is SYGVKD in the germline V gene. The CDR3 DNA follows: TGTGCCATGCCAGAGTTTGGGAAGGGGGGGAGTCGGACCCAGTACTTC. This gives the protein CAMPEFGKGGSRTQYF.

This chain joins TRBV7-9 and TRBJ1-1; weak D call: TRBD1 (5 bases). Germline CDR1 and CDR2: SEHNR and FQNEAQ (reference sequence). The germline V and J ends were trimmed by 7 bases and 6 bases, with 21 bases remaining between them. There are 15 residues in the CDR3. The CDR3 sequence: CASTILGDPSSEAFF. The CDR3 DNA reads as TGTGCCAGCACCATTCTTGGGGACCCTTCTTCTGAAGCTTTCTTT.

The gene calls are TRBV7-2 and TRBJ2-5; D possibly uses TRBD1 or TRBD2 (5 bases each). This CDR3 is 13 amino acids long. V lost 5 bases to trimming and J lost 9 bases, with 16 bases between them. Germline V gene lookup returns CDR1 SGHTA and CDR2 FQGNSA. This CDR3 reads CASSPGRKGAQYF. The CDR3 bases are TGTGCCAGCAGCCCGGGACGGAAAGGGGCCCAGTACTTC.

This chain uses TRBV7-2 with TRBJ1-1; D gene unclear. The V gene's germline CDR1 is SGHTA and CDR2 FQGNSA. This CDR3 spans 13 amino acids. With 5 bases removed from V and 0 bases from J, the gap between germline ends came to 7 bases. The CDR3 here is CASSPYMNTEAFF. Written as DNA, the CDR3 is TGTGCCAGCAGCCCTTATATGAACACTGAAGCTTTCTTT.

The V call is TRBV5-1, the J call TRBJ2-2; D is ambiguous. CDR1 and CDR2 (germline): SGHRS, YFSETQ. V lost 0 bases, J lost 4 bases, and 13 bases lay in between. The CDR3 consists of 16 residues. CDR3 in DNA: TGCGCCAGCAGCTTGGATGGGATGACGGCCACCGGGGAGCTGTTTTTT. This translates into CASSLDGMTATGELFF.

J is TRBJ2-4 and V is TRBV27; TRBD1 matches at 7 bases. V gave up 7 bases and J gave up 7 bases; unmatched junction bases: 7. The CDR3 sequence is 13 residues long. Per the germline V gene, CDR1 is MNHEY and CDR2 is SMNVEV (reference sequence). The CDR3 nucleotides read TGTGCCAGCAACCCGACAGGGTGGAACATTCAGTACTTC. Translated: CASNPTGWNIQYF.

The chain uses TRBV5-1 and TRBJ2-7, with 10 bases fitting TRBD1. The ends lost 8 bases at V and 5 bases at J; junction bases unmatched: 7. Germline CDR1 and CDR2: SGHRS and YFSETQ. CDR3 size: 13 residues. Written as DNA, the CDR3 is TGCGCCAGAGGGGGACAGGGGTCCCACGAGCAGTACTTC. Its translation: CARGGQGSHEQYF.

This chain joins TRBV10-3 and TRBJ1-2, with TRBD1 matching over 9 bases. The junction had 12 bases not matched to a gene; V was cut back by 7 bases and J by 3 bases. The V gene's germline CDR1 is ENHRY and CDR2 SYGVKD. This CDR3 is 16 amino acids long. CDR3 region: CAITPGQGGFYYGYTF. CDR3 DNA sequence: TGTGCCATCACCCCGGGACAGGGCGGGTTTTACTATGGCTACACCTTC.

The chain couples TRBV28 to TRBJ2-7, with D maybe TRBD2 (7 bases). There are 14 residues in the CDR3. The V end was cut by 2 bases, the J end by 2 bases, with 10 bases between. The V gene's germline CDR1 is MDHEN and CDR2 SYDVKM. CDR3 sequence (DNA): TGTGCCAGCAGTTTAGGGGGGGCAGCCTACGAGCAGTACTTC. It is translated as CASSLGGAAYEQYF.

The chain has TRBV28 and TRBJ2-7; D remains unclear. The germline V gene encodes CDR1 MDHEN and CDR2 SYDVKM. Trimming stripped 4 bases from V and 0 bases from J, with 19 bases between. CDR3 size: 17 residues. CDR3 sequence reads: CASSSLSDTTYSYEQYF. The CDR3 coding sequence is TGTGCCAGCAGTTCGCTCTCCGACACGACGTACTCCTACGAGCAGTACTTC.

The chain is built from TRBV4-3 and TRBJ1-1, with TRBD1 matching over 9 bases. Germline lookup yields CDR1 LGHNA and CDR2 YSLEER. V dropped 4 bases and J dropped 2; count of bases not matched to a gene: 5. CDR3 length: 15 amino acids. The CDR3 loop reads CASSRLGQGNTEAFF. The DNA for the CDR3 is TGCGCCAGCAGCCGATTGGGACAGGGCAACACTGAAGCTTTCTTT.

V usage is TRBV24-1 and J usage is TRBJ1-1, with no clear D. Looked up from germline, CDR1 is KGHDR and CDR2 is SFDVKD. This CDR3 is 13 amino acids long. V lost 0 bases and J 7 bases, leaving 8 bases between the germline ends. Written as DNA, the CDR3 is TGTGCCACCAGTGATTTGCTAGTCGGTGAAGCTTTCTTT. Protein product: CATSDLLVGEAFF.

V usage is TRBV6-6 and J usage is TRBJ1-4; the D is unclear. This CDR3 comprises 13 residues. Trimming removed 8 bases from V and 0 bases from J, with 7 bases in between. The germline CDR1 and CDR2 sequences are MNHNY and SVGAGI (reference sequence). CDR3 coding DNA: TGTGCCAGCCAATATGCAACTAATGAAAAACTGTTTTTT. Residues: CASQYATNEKLFF.

The chain has TRBV5-1 and TRBJ2-7; D call uncertain. The CDR3 covers 14 residues. In germline, CDR1 is SGHRS, CDR2 YFSETQ. The CDR3 nucleotides are TGCGCAAGCCGCCCGGCCCCCTCCTCCTACGAGCAGTACTTC. Translated, it gives CASRPAPSSYEQYF.

This sequence joins TRBV28 and TRBJ2-3, with a tentative D call TRBD2 (6 bases). The germline gives CDR1 MDHEN, CDR2 SYDVKM. Trimming took 3 bases from V and 3 from J, leaving 19 bases between them. This CDR3 region has 17 residues. CDR3 sequence reads: CASSFPNMGGATDTQYF. CDR3 bases: TGTGCCAGCAGTTTCCCTAACATGGGGGGAGCAACAGATACGCAGTATTTT.

The chain has TRBV12-3 or TRBV12-4 and TRBJ1-5; D is ambiguous. This CDR3 spans 13 amino acids. V lost 3 bases and J 4 bases, leaving 7 bases between the germline ends. CDR3 nucleotides: TGTGCCAGCAGTTTGCATGGGAATCAGCCCCAGCATTTT. It is translated as CASSLHGNQPQHF.

The chain combines TRBV6-6 with TRBJ2-1; weak D call: TRBD1 (6 bases). Trimming removed 3 bases from V and 3 bases from J, with 12 bases in between. The CDR3 contains 15 residues. Germline V gene lookup returns CDR1 MNHNY and CDR2 SVGAGI (reference sequence). Written as DNA, the CDR3 is TGTGCCAGCAGTTATAGAGGGACATTCTACAATGAGCAGTTCTTC. This codes for CASSYRGTFYNEQFF.

CDR3 sequence reads: CASSPSVEQYF. Here the CDR3 DNA reads TGTGCCAGCAGTCCGTCCGTAGAGCAGTACTTC. V usage is TRBV12-3 or TRBV12-4 and J usage is TRBJ2-7, with no clear D. This CDR3 has 11 residues. V was trimmed by 5 bases and J by 7 bases, leaving 9 bases between them.

J is TRBJ2-5 and V is TRBV18; perhaps TRBD2 as D (6 bases). Germline-derived CDR1 and CDR2 are KGHSH and LQKENI. This CDR3 spans 15 amino acids. The V end was cut by 4 bases, the J end by 1 base, with 13 bases between. CDR3 DNA sequence: TGTGCCAGCTCACTAGTGGGAGGAGGCCAAGAGACCCAGTACTTC. Amino acid sequence: CASSLVGGGQETQYF.

The chain couples TRBV7-8 to TRBJ2-3; possible D gene TRBD2, 5 bases. CDR3 length equals 13 residues. Germline values: CDR1 SGHVS, CDR2 FQNEAQ. V was cut by 5 bases and J by 4 bases, with 10 bases left in between. CDR3 sequence reads: CASSRPDSDTQYF. The CDR3 DNA sequence: TGTGCCAGCAGCCGCCCGGACTCAGATACGCAGTATTTT.